The T cell receptor (beta chain) under discussion was sequenced for a study of cytomegalovirus exposure and HLA in healthy donors. General study results and limits: Three CMV-associated chains proved CMV antigen-specific in vitro. Researchers counted 164 TCR beta chains as cytomegalovirus-associated.

The assay was immunoSEQ multiplex PCR, and TCRdb's table has in-frame clones only and misses some. The table lists around 200,000 clones, more than 65% of them singletons. About this clone: The antigen remains unidentified.

Germline loops: CDR1 LGHNA, CDR2 YSLEER. Deletions cut 0 bases from V and 0 bases from J, with 9 bases between. CDR3 length: 15 residues. The chain uses TRBV4-3 and TRBJ2-7; tentatively, D is TRBD2 (6 bases). The clonotype was recovered from a young woman in good health and CMV-seropositive. Source material: PBMCs. The CDR3 loop is CASSQEVGSSYEQYF. The DNA for the CDR3 is TGCGCCAGCAGCCAAGAGGTCGGGAGCTCCTACGAGCAGTACTTC.